The sequence of this T cell receptor (beta chain) was determined in a study of blood T cell repertoires in COVID-19. Using immunoSEQ multiplex PCR, the repertoire was profiled, and TCRdb retains in-frame clones only, with some absent. The table shows approximately 110,000 clones, with around 80% occurring only once. The CDR3 covers 19 residues. V gave up 0 bases and J gave up 0 bases; unmatched junction bases: 5. Per germline, CDR1 MGHRA and CDR2 YSYEKL. The gene calls are TRBV4-1 and TRBJ2-1, with 13 bases fitting TRBD2. The TCR comes from a woman aged 80 or older with active or convalescent COVID-19. Sequences were obtained from peripheral blood. The CDR3 nucleotides read TGCGCCAGCAGCCAAGATCGGGGACTAGCGGGGAACTCCTACAATGAGCAGTTCTTC. Protein product: CASSQDRGLAGNSYNEQFF.